These T cell receptor beta chains were read from a single sample in a study of blood T cell repertoires in COVID-19. Measured with immunoSEQ multiplex PCR; TCRdb has only the in-frame clones, and not every one. The sample lists fewer than 350,000 clones, roughly 80% occurring once. Material: peripheral blood. These receptors were obtained from a woman aged 50 to 65 with active or convalescent COVID-19. Both conserved end residues are trimmed from each CDR3.

V: TRBV11-3; J: TRBJ2-1; CDR3: ASSSGLDNEQF
V: TRBV6-5; J: TRBJ2-7; CDR3: ASRLATTYEQY
V: TRBV9; J: TRBJ1-1; CDR3: ASSRGQGNTEAF
V: TRBV7-2; J: TRBJ2-5; CDR3: ASSLVRGGGETQY
V: TRBV19; J: TRBJ2-1; CDR3: ASSIDGTNYNEQF
V: TRBV25-1; J: TRBJ2-3; CDR3: ASSEGLAGGGDTQY
V: TRBV14; J: TRBJ1-2; CDR3: ASSLQGQGNYLHYGYT
V: TRBV5-4; J: TRBJ2-1; CDR3: ASSRSSGINNEQF
V: TRBV4-1; J: TRBJ1-1; CDR3: ASSQVRVISGRDTEAF
V: TRBV6-1; J: TRBJ1-2; CDR3: ASSEGPGSNGYT
V: TRBV5-1; J: TRBJ1-1; CDR3: ASSSSTGGDTEAF
V: TRBV21-1; J: TRBJ2-5; CDR3: ASSKQARTGGWETQY
V: TRBV6-1; J: TRBJ1-1; CDR3: ASSESRGTEAF
V: TRBV7-6; J: TRBJ2-6; CDR3: ASSLLLAHSSGANVLT
V: TRBV11-2; J: TRBJ2-1; CDR3: ASNYRGAHNEQF
V: TRBV7-8; J: TRBJ1-5; CDR3: ASSLQEGFNQPQH
V: TRBV5-5; J: TRBJ2-7; CDR3: ASSPRTSYRGEQY
V: TRBV28; J: TRBJ2-1; CDR3: AIRRRLRGNEQF
V: TRBV6-2/TRBV6-3; J: TRBJ2-1; CDR3: VSSLAGVAYNEQF
V: TRBV5-6; J: TRBJ1-2; CDR3: ASSLVGQGWGYT
V: TRBV3-1/TRBV3-2; J: TRBJ1-3; CDR3: ASSSTWAGNTIY
V: TRBV9; J: TRBJ2-7; CDR3: ASSQGLAGGPLFEQY
V: TRBV2; J: TRBJ1-4; CDR3: ASSKQGLEKLF
V: TRBV19; J: TRBJ2-5; CDR3: ASSPPGGEGETQY
V: TRBV27; J: TRBJ2-1; CDR3: ASRGRQGWNEQF
V: TRBV20-1; J: TRBJ2-1; CDR3: SASRGPDWF
V: TRBV19; J: TRBJ1-1; CDR3: ASSIRSFWQANTEAF
V: TRBV7-9; J: TRBJ1-2; CDR3: ASTEPRDRGSYGYT
V: TRBV29-1; J: TRBJ2-5; CDR3: SAWTSGRARGETQY
V: TRBV7-8; J: TRBJ2-7; CDR3: ASSLLRAYEQY
V: TRBV7-2; J: TRBJ1-5; CDR3: ASSLDRNSNQPQH
V: TRBV7-6; J: TRBJ1-3; CDR3: ASSPGQGLTGNTIY
V: TRBV7-9; J: TRBJ1-2; CDR3: ASSGWDTDFYGYT
V: TRBV6-1; J: TRBJ2-1; CDR3: ASSEALAGFYNEQF
V: TRBV12-3/TRBV12-4; J: TRBJ1-2; CDR3: ASSLQNYGYT
V: TRBV6-5; J: TRBJ1-2; CDR3: ASSSRQGAGYGYT
V: TRBV30; J: TRBJ2-7; CDR3: AWSKAGGGYEQY
V: TRBV7-9; J: TRBJ2-1; CDR3: ASSGGDRGRVGEQF
V: TRBV9; J: TRBJ2-7; CDR3: ASSVGSGQGAYEQY
V: TRBV10-2; J: TRBJ2-7; CDR3: ASRSAALEQY
V: TRBV24-1; J: TRBJ2-5; CDR3: ATSGGQGEPETQY
V: TRBV5-1; J: TRBJ2-7; CDR3: ASRTTGSYEQY
V: TRBV7-8; J: TRBJ1-2; CDR3: ASSERRGRGGYT
V: TRBV29-1; J: TRBJ1-2; CDR3: SAGELGGGYGYT
V: TRBV5-1; J: TRBJ2-3; CDR3: ASRRDFLSDTQY
V: TRBV7-3; J: TRBJ1-6; CDR3: ASSVGGGSPLH
V: TRBV2; J: TRBJ1-1; CDR3: ASSVQMNTEAF
V: TRBV3-1/TRBV3-2; J: TRBJ2-1; CDR3: ASSQDWAIYNNEQF